Reported below is one TCR beta chain. These data originate in a study of CD8+CD57+ T cells in acquired aplastic anemia. Germline CDR1 reads SNHLY; CDR2 reads FYNNEI. The CDR3 contains 13 residues. V lost 6 bases, J lost 7 bases, and 15 bases lay in between. Researchers used genomic DNA as the template to profile TCR beta VDJ and CDR3. TCRdb re-called the reads with MiXCR, one entry per CDR3 protein. Of hundreds of thousands of distinct CDR3 sequences listed, around 72% were seen once; the top ten hold approximately 4%. Sequenced material: sorted CD4+, CD8+, or CD8+CD57+ T cells (not recorded which) from PBMCs. This TCR came from a human donor in good health, serving as a control. The chain recombines TRBV2 with TRBJ1-2, with a tentative D call TRBD1 (6 bases). As DNA, the CDR3 is TGTGCCAGCAGCACCCGACAGGCCTCTGGCTACACCTTC. It translates to CASSTRQASGYTF.